The 5 T cell receptor beta chains below come from one sample, sequenced in a study of PD-L1 blockade in urothelial cancer (dated by TCRdb to 2015 to 2018). Library prep was done by the immunoSEQ multiplex PCR assay. TCRdb provides this immuneACCESS table in a form limited to in-frame rearrangements. Some clones are lacking; in checked studies, under half of them reflect an unresolved V gene, and why the rest are absent is not known. Recorded for this sample are fewer than 60,000 clones; about 88% of them occurred a single time. The ten top clones hold about 3.2% of the sample. The sample's time point label, decoded: pretreatment peripheral blood. The sample was PBMCs, taken around atezolizumab (anti-PD-L1) treatment. The receptors stem from a man between 65 and 85 years old with urothelial cancer.

The chain combines TRBV9 with TRBJ2-5, with TRBD2 matching over 15 bases. The J segment lost 3 bases and the V segment lost 4 bases, leaving 4 bases of the junction unmatched. The germline gives CDR1 SGDLS, CDR2 YYNGEE. CDR3 length: 16 residues. This CDR3 reads CASSPRTSGREETQYF. CDR3 nucleotides: TGTGCCAGCAGCCCCCGGACTAGCGGGAGGGAAGAGACCCAGTACTTC.

The chain joins TRBV5-1 to TRBJ2-1, with D perhaps matching TRBD1 (6 bases). Per the germline V gene, CDR1 is SGHRS and CDR2 is YFSETQ. This CDR3 has 15 amino acids. V lost 2 bases to trimming and J lost 0 bases, with 9 bases between them. The CDR3 DNA sequence: TGCGCCAGCAGCTTACAGGGTAACTCCTACAATGAGCAGTTCTTC. This codes for CASSLQGNSYNEQFF.

This sequence joins TRBV11-3 and TRBJ2-1; the match to TRBD2 covers 7 bases. The CDR3 totals 14 residues. The germline V gene has CDR1 SGHNT and CDR2 YENEEA. Unmatched junction bases numbered 5, after V lost 2 bases and J lost 7 bases. CDR3 DNA: TGTGCCAGCAGCTTATCGCGGGAGTATAATGAGCAGTTCTTC. Protein: CASSLSREYNEQFF.

The chain is built from TRBV19 and TRBJ1-2; 7 bases align to TRBD1. This CDR3 region has 15 residues. Germline CDR1 is LNHDA and CDR2 is SQIVND (reference sequence). V was pared by 4 bases and J by 1 base, with 6 bases of the junction left unmatched. Here the CDR3 reads CASSNGQAYNYGYTF. Written as DNA, the CDR3 is TGTGCCAGTAGTAATGGACAGGCTTATAACTATGGCTACACCTTC.

The chain has TRBV18 and TRBJ2-7; 8 nucleotides align to TRBD2. The CDR3 length is 19 residues. Unmatched junction bases numbered 21, after V lost 5 bases and J lost 3 bases. Germline V gives CDR1 KGHSH, CDR2 LQKENI. Here the CDR3 reads CASSAGTLLAGTRSYEQYF. As DNA, the CDR3 is TGTGCCAGCTCAGCGGGGACACTCCTAGCAGGGACTAGAAGCTACGAGCAGTACTTC.